The 14 T cell receptor beta chains below come from one sample, sequenced in a study of Graves' ophthalmopathy and Graves' hyperthyroidism. Using RNA transcripts, the TCR beta CDR3 regions were amplified. Scientists carried out first-round RT-PCR using HTBI primers and then a second-round multiplex PCR. TCRdb itself ran the multiplex PCR reads through MiXCR, one entry per CDR3 protein. The sample consists of over 450,000 distinct CDR3 sequences, around 15% of them appearing once. The specimen was blood. The source is a woman aged 25 to 39 with Graves' ophthalmopathy.

On this clonotype: A much larger clone differs by one base, so this may be a read error. The chain carries TRBV30 and TRBJ2-7; the D gene could be TRBD1 or TRBD2 (6 bases each). Germline CDR1 and CDR2: GTSNPN and SVGIG (reference sequence). The CDR3 extends over 15 amino acids. The CDR3 loop is CVWGPSGGSSYEQYF. In nucleotides, the CDR3 is TGTGTCTGGGGTCCATCCGGGGGCTCGTCCTACGAGCAGTACTTC.

This clonotype was counted ten times or more. V usage is TRBV9 and J usage is TRBJ1-2; D might be TRBD1 (5 bases). CDR1 is SGDLS, CDR2 YYNGEE, per germline. Trimming left V 4 bases short and J 5 bases short, with 12 bases between. This CDR3 region has 13 residues. CDR3 nucleotide sequence: TGTGCCAGCAGCTCCGGGACGACATATGGCTACACCTTC. It is translated as CASSSGTTYGYTF.

This clonotype occurred many times. V usage is TRBV11-2 and J usage is TRBJ1-3; D gene unclear. From germline, CDR1 is SGHAT and CDR2 FQNNGV. CDR3 length: 16 residues. V lost 3 bases, J lost 0 bases, and 12 bases lay in between. CDR3 in amino acids: CASSFTRPSSGNTIYF. The CDR3 nucleotides are TGTGCCAGCAGCTTTACGAGACCGAGCTCTGGAAACACCATATATTTT.

This clonotype was detected many times. This chain connects TRBV20-1 to TRBJ1-5; 8 bases line up with TRBD1. Germline loops: CDR1 DFQATT, CDR2 SNEGSKA (reference sequence). The V segment lost 6 bases and the J segment 3 bases; nucleotides outside the gene matches: 10. The length of the CDR3 is 15 residues. This chain's CDR3 is CSAYQGAAFNQPQHF. In DNA, the CDR3 is TGCAGTGCGTACCAGGGGGCGGCGTTCAATCAGCCCCAGCATTTT.

This clonotype was found many times. At one end, the junction sequence differs from germline, possibly due to a read error. The chain recombines TRBV2 with TRBJ2-7, with D perhaps matching TRBD2 (5 bases). The CDR3 loop spans 13 amino acids. Germline V gene lookup returns CDR1 SNHLY and CDR2 FYNNEI. The DNA for the CDR3 is TGTGCCAGCATTGGACTTCGCTCCTACGAGCAGAACTTC. It yields the protein CASIGLRSYEQNF.

This clonotype appeared many times. The chain links TRBV19 to TRBJ2-1; 9 bases align to TRBD1. Trimming took 5 bases from V and 7 from J; bases not matched to a gene: 9. The CDR3 length is 15 residues. The germline V gene has CDR1 LNHDA and CDR2 SQIVND (reference sequence). CDR3: CASSAGQGRVNEQFF. Here the CDR3 DNA reads TGTGCCAGTAGTGCGGGACAGGGTCGTGTAAATGAGCAGTTCTTC.

This clonotype was picked up many times. The CDR3 DNA is TGTGCCAGCAGCGGACAGCAGAAGGGCTATGGCTACACCTTC. This sequence encodes CASSGQQKGYGYTF. This chain joins TRBV6-4 and TRBJ1-2; maybe TRBD1 (6 bases). The CDR3 is 14 residues long. Per germline, CDR1 MRHNA and CDR2 SNTAGT. Between the trimmed V and J ends, which lost 6 bases and 4 bases, there was a span of 15 bases.

This clonotype appeared many times. CDR3 protein: CASSEALTLGNGSPLHF. The CDR3 bases are TGTGCCAGCAGTGAAGCTCTTACTCTGGGAAATGGTTCACCCCTCCACTTT. V usage is TRBV6-1 and J usage is TRBJ1-6; D not resolved. Germline values: CDR1 MNHNS, CDR2 SASEGT. V was cut by 0 bases and J by 9 bases, with 18 bases left in between. The CDR3 loop spans 17 amino acids.

The sample holds many counts of this clonotype. The CDR3 is CASSEWIYNEQFF. CDR3 nucleotides: TGTGCCAGCAGTGAGTGGATTTACAATGAGCAGTTCTTC. The chain is built from TRBV6-4 and TRBJ2-1; D is unresolved. This CDR3 spans 13 amino acids. Trimming left V 3 bases short and J 4 bases short, with 7 bases between. Germline V gene data show CDR1 as MRHNA and CDR2 as SNTAGT.

This clonotype has a count of ten or more. The chain combines TRBV6-1 with TRBJ1-2; no firm D call. CDR1 and CDR2 from the germline V gene are MNHNS and SASEGT. CDR3 length: 13 amino acids. V shed 5 bases and J shed 5 bases, with 12 bases lying between them. The CDR3 loop reads CASSRTSEYGYTF. Written as DNA, the CDR3 is TGTGCCAGCAGTCGAACGAGCGAATATGGCTACACCTTC.

In its sample, this clonotype was seen many times. The V call is TRBV12-3 or TRBV12-4, the J call TRBJ1-2, with 7 bases identical to TRBD1. The CDR3 totals 15 residues. J gave up 6 bases and V 6 bases, and 13 bases lay outside the gene matches. The CDR3 loop is CASSPGTARSHGYTF. The CDR3, as DNA: TGTGCCAGCAGCCCTGGGACAGCAAGATCACATGGCTACACCTTC.

This clonotype was picked up many times. The chain joins TRBV11-3 to TRBJ2-5, with TRBD1 matching 7 bases. The V and J ends lost 7 bases and 5 bases, in that order; junction bases with no gene match: 10. CDR3 length: 14 residues. The V gene's germline CDR1 is SGHNT and CDR2 YENEEA. The CDR3 DNA reads as TGTGCCAGCACGAAGGGACAGACCTCCGAGACCCAGTACTTC. This gives the protein CASTKGQTSETQYF.

This clonotype was counted at least ten times. The rearrangement links TRBV12-3 or TRBV12-4 to TRBJ2-4; a weak D match, TRBD2 (5 bases). V dropped 5 bases and J dropped 10 bases, with 15 bases sitting between them. The CDR3 runs to 13 residues. The CDR3 sequence: CASSRRDPGIQYF. The DNA for the CDR3 is TGTGCCAGCAGTCGACGCGATCCGGGGATTCAGTACTTC.

This clonotype was counted at least ten times. This chain links TRBV11-3 with TRBJ1-6; unclear D gene. From germline, CDR1 is SGHNT and CDR2 YENEEA. This CDR3 has 16 residues. Trimming removed 6 bases at V and 0 bases at J, with 12 bases between. Here the CDR3 DNA reads TGTGCCAGCAGGCTAGGACCGAGCTCCTATAATTCACCCCTCCACTTT. It translates to CASRLGPSSYNSPLHF.